These 24 T cell receptor beta chains came from one sample sequenced in a study of control samples from healthy donors and cancer patients. Generated by immunoSEQ multiplex PCR, the TCRdb table keeps only in-frame clones and is missing some. Altogether roughly 150,000 clones are present, more than 85% being singletons, with the ten largest covering less than 0.75%. The sample was blood. The receptors derive from a woman aged 25 to 45 in good health.

The CDR3 DNA reads as TGTGCCAGCAGGGGAAATAATCAGCCCCAGCATTTT. This sequence encodes CASRGNNQPQHF. The chain combines TRBV6-5 with TRBJ1-5, with D unresolved. CDR3 length: 12 residues. Deletions cut 6 bases from V and 4 bases from J, with 7 bases between. Germline CDR1 and CDR2: MNHEY and SVGAGI.

This clone has only one observation. J is TRBJ2-7 and V is TRBV5-1, with D possibly being TRBD2 (5 bases). With 7 bases removed from V and 4 bases from J, the gap between germline ends came to 12 bases. Germline CDR1 and CDR2: SGHRS and YFSETQ. The length of the CDR3 is 12 residues. This CDR3 is CASRGGQYEQYF. CDR3 DNA sequence: TGCGCCAGCCGCGGCGGGCAGTACGAGCAGTACTTC. Full variable domain (remainder filled in from reference TRBV5-1 and TRBJ2-7): KAGVTQTPRYLIKTRGQQVTLSCSPISGHRSVSWYQQTPGQGLQFLFEYFSETQRNKGNFPGRFSGRQFSNSRSEMNVSTLELGDSALYLCASRGGQYEQYFGPGTRLTVT.

V and J are TRBV7-2 and TRBJ2-5, with TRBD1 as a possible D gene (5 bases). The V gene's germline CDR1 is SGHTA and CDR2 FQGNSA. V lost 5 bases, J lost 4 bases, and 17 bases lay in between. The length of the CDR3 is 15 residues. CDR3 residues: CASSKAGAHGETQYF. Here the CDR3 DNA reads TGTGCCAGCAGCAAAGCTGGGGCCCATGGAGAGACCCAGTACTTC.

The chain joins TRBV6-6 to TRBJ1-1, with D perhaps matching TRBD1 (5 bases). V lost 2 bases and J 4 bases, leaving 17 bases between the germline ends. Germline CDR1 MNHNY, CDR2 SVGAGI (reference sequence). The CDR3 spans 16 residues. CDR3: CASSYSGARWGTEAFF. CDR3 bases: TGTGCCAGCAGTTACAGCGGGGCTAGGTGGGGCACTGAAGCTTTCTTT.

The rearrangement uses TRBV20-1 and TRBJ1-4; D not resolved. The germline V gene encodes CDR1 DFQATT and CDR2 SNEGSKA (reference sequence). The CDR3 is made up of 11 amino acids. The V end was cut by 1 base, the J end by 5 bases, with 2 bases between. CDR3 sequence: CSARGNEKLFF. For the CDR3, the DNA is TGCAGTGCTAGAGGGAATGAAAAACTGTTTTTT.

The rearrangement uses TRBV6-2 or TRBV6-3 and TRBJ2-1, with D tentatively TRBD2 (5 bases). Trimming left V 2 bases short and J 8 bases short, with 16 bases between. This CDR3 comprises 15 residues. Germline loops: CDR1 MNHEY, CDR2 SVGEGT. The CDR3 spells CASSYQLTGYHEQFF. The CDR3 nucleotides read TGTGCCAGCAGTTACCAATTAACGGGATACCATGAGCAGTTCTTC.

The genes are TRBV2 and TRBJ2-7; the D gene is possibly TRBD2 (6 bases). There are 15 residues in the CDR3. In germline, CDR1 is SNHLY, CDR2 FYNNEI. V was pared by 5 bases and J by 2 bases, with 16 bases between. CDR3 amino acids: CASSSSAGFPYEQYF. In nucleotides, the CDR3 is TGTGCCAGCAGTTCTAGCGCGGGGTTCCCCTACGAGCAGTACTTC.

This rearrangement joins TRBV24-1 to TRBJ2-1, with 11 nucleotides matching TRBD2. Germline assignment: CDR1 KGHDR and CDR2 SFDVKD. V was pared by 3 bases and J by 6 bases, with 6 bases of the junction left unmatched. The CDR3 is 16 amino acids. The chain's CDR3 is CATSDAGTSGGNEQFF. The CDR3 coding sequence is TGTGCCACCAGTGATGCCGGGACTAGCGGAGGCAATGAGCAGTTCTTC.

The V call is TRBV7-9, the J call TRBJ1-2; TRBD1 aligns across 7 bases. CDR3 length: 15 residues. V lost 3 bases, J lost 0 bases, and 4 bases stayed unmatched. Germline values: CDR1 SEHNR, CDR2 FQNEAQ (reference sequence). The CDR3 sequence: CASSLDGTANYGYTF. Here the CDR3 DNA reads TGTGCCAGCAGCTTGGACGGGACAGCTAACTATGGCTACACCTTC.

V is TRBV5-8 and J is TRBJ1-6; D not resolved. From germline, CDR1 is SGHTS and CDR2 YDEGEE. Trimming left V 0 bases short and J 9 bases short, with 7 bases between. The CDR3 consists of 13 residues. CDR3 region: CASSLAGSSPLHF. The CDR3 bases are TGTGCCAGCAGCTTGGCGGGGTCTTCACCCCTCCACTTT.

As regards this clone: A junction end diverges from the germline sequence, so it may reflect a read error. The chain joins TRBV11-2 to TRBJ2-7; D gene ambiguous. The CDR3 spans 12 residues. Germline V CDR1 and CDR2: SGHAT, FQNNGV. The CDR3 DNA sequence: TGTGCCAGCAGCCTAGACATGTACGAGCAGTACTTC. This codes for CASSLDMYEQYF.

V and J are TRBV11-1 and TRBJ2-1; 10 bases align to TRBD2. The CDR3 runs to 15 residues. V trimming: 1 base; J trimming: 7 bases; junction bases outside the gene matches: 4. CDR1 is SGHAT and CDR2 is FQDESV in the germline V gene (reference sequence). CDR3 nucleotide sequence: TGTGCCAGCAGCTTAGTAGGACTAGCGGAGAATGAGCAGTTCTTC. It translates to CASSLVGLAENEQFF.

The V and J genes are TRBV13 and TRBJ2-7, with TRBD2 matching 10 bases. With V trimmed by 5 bases and J by 2 bases, 3 bases remained unmatched. CDR3 length: 14 amino acids. CDR1 is PRHDT and CDR2 is FYEKMQ in the germline V gene (reference sequence). CDR3 bases: TGTGCCAGCAGCAAGAGCGGGAGGGCCTACGAGCAGTACTTC. This codes for CASSKSGRAYEQYF.

J is TRBJ2-1 and V is TRBV7-9; unclear D gene. Germline V gene data show CDR1 as SEHNR and CDR2 as FQNEAQ (reference sequence). The V gene lost 1 base and the J gene lost 1 base, with 11 bases spanning the gap. The CDR3 is made up of 16 amino acids. CDR3 region: CASSLVRVGSYNEQFF. CDR3 coding DNA: TGTGCCAGCAGCTTAGTCCGGGTGGGGTCCTACAATGAGCAGTTCTTC.

The chain employs TRBV6-6 and TRBJ1-4; D is perhaps TRBD1 (5 bases). Germline CDR1 and CDR2: MNHNY and SVGAGI (reference sequence). Deletions cut 6 bases from V and 8 bases from J, with 19 bases between. The CDR3 runs to 15 residues. The CDR3 region is CASRGAPSGTEKLFF. Written as DNA, the CDR3 is TGTGCCAGCAGAGGGGCTCCTTCCGGCACCGAAAAACTGTTTTTT.

CDR3 amino acids: CASSLGTDTQYF. The CDR3 bases are TGTGCCAGCAGCTTAGGCACAGATACGCAGTATTTT. This chain uses TRBV11-2 with TRBJ2-3; D remains ambiguous. Germline V CDR1 and CDR2: SGHAT, FQNNGV. The V and J ends lost 1 base and 1 base respectively, with 0 bases between them. The CDR3 has 12 amino acids.

The chain is built from TRBV12-3 or TRBV12-4 and TRBJ2-7, with D perhaps being TRBD1 or TRBD2 (5 bases each). V was shortened by 3 bases and J by 6 bases, with 9 bases between the two germline ends. The CDR3 spans 12 residues. This chain's CDR3 is CASSFPRGEQYF. Written as DNA, the CDR3 is TGTGCCAGCAGTTTCCCGAGGGGCGAGCAGTACTTC.

The gene calls are TRBV7-2 and TRBJ2-7, with 13 bases aligning to TRBD2. Germline assignment: CDR1 SGHTA and CDR2 FQGNSA. The ends lost 6 bases at V and 5 bases at J; junction bases unmatched: 16. The CDR3 has 18 residues. The CDR3 loop is CASSRSTLAGGPTNEQYF. CDR3 DNA sequence: TGTGCCAGCAGTCGTAGCACACTAGCGGGAGGGCCCACGAACGAGCAGTACTTC.

The chain links TRBV29-1 to TRBJ1-2, with 7 positions matching TRBD1. Germline V lookup: CDR1 SQVTM, CDR2 ANQGSEA. This CDR3 is 12 amino acids long. The junction had 9 bases not matched to a gene; V was cut back by 6 bases and J by 8 bases. The CDR3 coding sequence is TGCAGCGTCAAATACCGACAGGGCGGCTACACCTTC. It is translated as CSVKYRQGGYTF.

V usage is TRBV12-3 or TRBV12-4 and J usage is TRBJ1-3, with unresolved D. V gave up 4 bases and J gave up 3 bases, with 1 base separating them. The CDR3 has 11 amino acids. CDR3 nucleotides: TGTGCCAGCAGTTATGGAAACACCATATATTTT. The encoded protein is CASSYGNTIYF.

The chain is built from TRBV2 and TRBJ2-7; 7 bases agree with TRBD2. V lost 3 bases and J lost 0; bases outside the gene matches: 5. The germline V gene encodes CDR1 SNHLY and CDR2 FYNNEI. This CDR3 region has 15 residues. The DNA of the CDR3 is TGTGCCAGCAGTGACCCTGGGACTACCTCCTACGAGCAGTACTTC. Translated, it gives CASSDPGTTSYEQYF.

The chain is built from TRBV5-1 and TRBJ2-7, with D perhaps TRBD1 (5 bases). V lost 2 bases and J lost 3, with 12 bases in between. Germline loops: CDR1 SGHRS, CDR2 YFSETQ. CDR3 length: 14 residues. The CDR3 DNA reads TGCGCCAGCAGCTTAGTAGGGGCAAACTACGAGCAGTACTTC. Protein product: CASSLVGANYEQYF.

The chain uses TRBV9 and TRBJ2-7, with 7 nucleotides matching TRBD2. Losses at the gene ends were 0 bases for V and 5 bases for J; bases not matched to a gene: 5. CDR3 size: 14 residues. Germline lookup yields CDR1 SGDLS and CDR2 YYNGEE. The CDR3 region is CASSVAGGGDEQYF. CDR3 nucleotides: TGTGCCAGCAGCGTAGCGGGAGGTGGCGACGAGCAGTACTTC.

V gene TRBV29-1 combines with J gene TRBJ1-4, with a weak D call TRBD1 (6 bases). Germline loops: CDR1 SQVTM, CDR2 ANQGSEA. The CDR3 sequence is 11 residues long. Between the trimmed V and J ends, which lost 4 bases and 11 bases, there was a span of 11 bases. The CDR3 spells CSVAQGPKLFF. The CDR3 DNA reads as TGCAGCGTTGCACAGGGCCCCAAACTGTTTTTT.